The sequence of this TCR beta chain was determined in a study of T cell responses to AZD1222 COVID-19 vaccine (dated by TCRdb to about 2021). For the wider study: AZD1222 recipients whose second dose came at about 4 weeks and those whose second dose came at about 12 weeks were combined into one group, since spike-specific TCR depth and breadth did not differ between the two schedules. TCR sequencing covered some 240 trial participants: 200 to 220 given two doses of AZD1222 and 26 given two doses of MenACWY control vaccine. Trial participants were enrolled by age into 18-55, 56-69 and 70-plus year subgroups, with approximately 150, 30 and 60 TCR-sequenced participants respectively.

The time point label on this specimen signifies: baseline before first vaccination. Vaccinee samples came from UK trials COV001 and COV002, including a single-blind randomized controlled phase 2/3 trial of AZD1222 (ChAdOx1 nCoV-19) in healthy adults. For TCRbeta chain sequencing, PBMC samples were collected from trial participants at day 0 and at day 28 after the second dose. Regarding this clone: Its antigen remains unidentified. Base-call qualities are not available, and no considerably larger clone is one nucleotide away.

The CDR3 regions of human TCRbeta chains were analyzed by immunosequencing. Under the source paper's analysis protocol: TCRs in the repertoires were matched against a reference library of SARS-CoV-2-specific TCRs that had been generated with the MIRA antigen-specificity platform. Breadth meant the fraction of unique TCRs that were SARS-CoV-2-associated, whereas depth meant the fraction of total T cells that were SARS-CoV-2-associated. Using the MIRA data, each spike-specific TCR was assigned both to the spike region to which the TCR was reactive and to a CD4 or CD8 class. Log10-transformed breadth and depth values were compared by one-way ANOVA with Sidak's multiple comparisons tests. In TCRdb, the immuneACCESS table is reduced to in-frame sequences with V and J assigned. These tables do not hold every clone; where another copy was compared, an unresolved V gene accounts for under half, and the others remain unexplained. V, J and clone size reflect that table, while D and trimming were determined from the DNA. For this sample the table gives some 150,000 clones, of which about nine tenths were detected only once. The top ten clones comprise under 2.5% of the sample.

The paper as a whole reports these results and caveats: Reportedly, close to half of the unique spike-specific TCRs recognized epitopes lying outside the regions that are mutated in the B.1.351 and B.1.1.7 variants. Because no day 14 peak-response samples were available, repertoires were characterized only after the peak T cell response. Conclusions about previously exposed vaccinees were limited because only six AZD1222 recipients were SARS-CoV-2 seropositive at baseline. Participants were mostly white British, with more females than males. The authors suggested clonal diversity may have been underestimated. A significant rise in spike-specific TCR breadth and depth was observed after two AZD1222 doses relative to day 0 and relative to MenACWY recipients. In the small 56-69-year group, the increase in depth fell short of significance, most likely because of low power. The vaccine-associated CD4 TCRs covered the entire spike protein, and the dominant responses fell in regions 160-218 and 743-854.

The sequence was obtained from an adult in good health. The sample was peripheral blood, taken on day 0 of AZD1222 vaccination.

For the CDR3, the sequence is CASSLRTSFDEQFF. The DNA reads as follows: TGTGCCAGCAGCCTTAGGACTAGCTTCGATGAGCAGTTCTTC. The chain employs TRBV3-1 (or the pseudogene TRBV3-2) and TRBJ2-1; TRBD2 agrees with 8 junctional bases. The CDR3, cysteine through phenylalanine, is 14 amino acids long. Only CDR3 DNA is held: 42 bases, read in frame from base 1. Germline trimming: 4 bases from V, 8 bases from J; junction bases outside gene matches: 7. CDR1 and CDR2 were assigned from the germline V gene (reference sequence) as LGHDT and YNNKEL.